This record covers a single T cell receptor (beta chain). This CDR3 contains 14 residues. Losses at the gene ends were 7 bases for V and 10 bases for J; bases not matched to a gene: 10. Germline assignment: CDR1 MNHEY and CDR2 SVGAGI. These data belong to a study of technical replicates of blood from several donors. Some clones are missing from TCRdb's copy, which holds only in-frame ones; the method was immunoSEQ multiplex PCR. The data show roughly 80,000 clones, with around 94% seen just once and 0.38% held by the top ten. Sequenced sample: T cells isolated from PBMCs. The sequence was obtained from a human donor in good health. V usage is TRBV6-5 and J usage is TRBJ2-1, with 10 positions matching TRBD2. This CDR3 reads CASIPGLASNEQFF. The CDR3 DNA reads as TGTGCCAGCATTCCGGGACTAGCGTCAAACGAGCAGTTCTTC.